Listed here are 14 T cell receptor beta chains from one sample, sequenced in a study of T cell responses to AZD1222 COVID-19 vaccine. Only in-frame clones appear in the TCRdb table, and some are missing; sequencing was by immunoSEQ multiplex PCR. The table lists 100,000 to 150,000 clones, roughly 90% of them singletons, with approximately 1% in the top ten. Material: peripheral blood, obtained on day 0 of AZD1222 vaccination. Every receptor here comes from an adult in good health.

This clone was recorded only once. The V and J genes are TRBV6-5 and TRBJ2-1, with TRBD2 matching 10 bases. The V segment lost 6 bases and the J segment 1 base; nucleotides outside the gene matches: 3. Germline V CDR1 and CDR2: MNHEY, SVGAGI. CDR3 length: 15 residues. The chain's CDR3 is CASSVLAGSYNEQFF. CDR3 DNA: TGTGCCAGCAGCGTACTAGCGGGGTCCTACAATGAGCAGTTCTTC.

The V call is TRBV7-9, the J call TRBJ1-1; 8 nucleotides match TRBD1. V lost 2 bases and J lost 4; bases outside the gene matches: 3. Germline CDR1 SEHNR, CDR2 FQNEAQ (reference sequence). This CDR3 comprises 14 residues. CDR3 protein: CASSLRQGATEAFF. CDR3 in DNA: TGTGCCAGCAGCTTAAGGCAGGGGGCCACTGAAGCTTTCTTT.

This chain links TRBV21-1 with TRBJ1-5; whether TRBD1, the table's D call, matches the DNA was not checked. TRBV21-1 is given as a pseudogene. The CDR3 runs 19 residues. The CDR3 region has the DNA TGTGCCAGCAGCAAAGAGATCGAACAAGAAAAGGGGGCGGGTCAGCCCCAGCATTTT. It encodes CASSKEIEQEKGAGQPQHF.

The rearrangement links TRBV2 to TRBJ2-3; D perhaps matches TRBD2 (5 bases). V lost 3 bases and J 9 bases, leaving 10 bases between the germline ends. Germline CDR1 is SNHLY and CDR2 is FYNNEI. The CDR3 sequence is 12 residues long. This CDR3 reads CASSELEDTQYF. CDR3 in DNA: TGTGCCAGCAGTGAGTTGGAGGACACGCAGTATTTT.

The CDR3 sequence is CASSIRQGVVGETQYF. CDR3 in DNA: TGTGCCAGCAGCATCCGACAGGGGGTGGTTGGGGAGACCCAGTACTTC. The rearrangement uses TRBV11-1 and TRBJ2-5; 9 bases align to TRBD1. The CDR3 runs 16 residues. Trimming cost V 5 bases and J 5 bases; bases outside gene matches: 12. Per the germline V gene, CDR1 is SGHAT and CDR2 is FQDESV (reference sequence).

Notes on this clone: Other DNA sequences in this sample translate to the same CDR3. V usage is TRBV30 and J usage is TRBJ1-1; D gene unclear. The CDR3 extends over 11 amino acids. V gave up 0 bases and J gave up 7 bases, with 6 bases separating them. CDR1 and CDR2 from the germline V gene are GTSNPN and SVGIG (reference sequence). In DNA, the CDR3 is TGTGCCTGGAGTGTATTGAGTGAAGCTTTCTTT. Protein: CAWSVLSEAFF. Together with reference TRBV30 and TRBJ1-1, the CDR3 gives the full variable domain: SQTIHQWPATLVQPVGSPLSLECTVEGTSNPNLYWYRQAAGRGLQLLFYSVGIGQISSEVPQNLSASRPQDRQFILSSKKLLLSDSGFYLCAWSVLSEAFFGQGTRLTVV.

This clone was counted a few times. CDR3 loop: CASSSWTGGKHEAFF. CDR3 nucleotides: TGTGCCAGCAGTTCCTGGACAGGGGGTAAGCATGAAGCTTTCTTT. J is TRBJ1-1 and V is TRBV27, with TRBD1 identical over 10 bases. Germline V lookup: CDR1 MNHEY, CDR2 SMNVEV (reference sequence). Germline trimming cut 4 bases from V and 7 bases from J; bases unmatched to any gene: 9. The CDR3 covers 15 residues.

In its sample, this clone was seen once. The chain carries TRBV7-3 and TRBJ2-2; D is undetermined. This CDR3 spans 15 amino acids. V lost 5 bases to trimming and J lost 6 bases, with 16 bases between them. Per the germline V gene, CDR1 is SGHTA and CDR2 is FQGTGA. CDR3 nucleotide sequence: TGTGCCAGCAGCCGACTCCCTTCGGCCCCCGGGGAGCTGTTTTTT. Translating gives CASSRLPSAPGELFF.

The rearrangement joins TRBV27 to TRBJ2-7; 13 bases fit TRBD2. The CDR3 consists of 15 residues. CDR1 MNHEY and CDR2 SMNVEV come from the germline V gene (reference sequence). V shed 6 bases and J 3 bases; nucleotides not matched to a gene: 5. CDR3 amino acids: CASSRGLAGLYEQYF. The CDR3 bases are TGTGCCAGCAGCCGGGGACTAGCGGGACTCTACGAGCAGTACTTC.

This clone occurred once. The CDR3 here is CASRSGGRLNYGYTF. The CDR3 DNA is TGTGCCAGCAGGTCAGGGGGAAGATTAAACTATGGCTACACCTTC. The chain is built from TRBV6-5 and TRBJ1-2, with TRBD1 matching over 7 bases. In germline, CDR1 is MNHEY, CDR2 SVGAGI. V lost 6 bases to trimming and J lost 2 bases; unmatched junction nucleotides: 9. The CDR3 is 15 residues long.

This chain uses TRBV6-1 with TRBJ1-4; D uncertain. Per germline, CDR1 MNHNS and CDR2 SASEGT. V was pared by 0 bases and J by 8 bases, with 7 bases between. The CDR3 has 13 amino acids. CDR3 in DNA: TGTGCCAGCAGTGAAGCAGGATCGGAAAAACTGTTTTTT. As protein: CASSEAGSEKLFF.

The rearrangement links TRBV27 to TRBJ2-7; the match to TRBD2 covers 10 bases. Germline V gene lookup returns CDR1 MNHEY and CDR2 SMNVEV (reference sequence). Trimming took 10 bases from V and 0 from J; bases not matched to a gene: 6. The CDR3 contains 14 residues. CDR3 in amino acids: CATVAGGNSYEQYF. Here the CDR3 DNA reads TGTGCCACCGTAGCGGGAGGAAACTCCTACGAGCAGTACTTC.

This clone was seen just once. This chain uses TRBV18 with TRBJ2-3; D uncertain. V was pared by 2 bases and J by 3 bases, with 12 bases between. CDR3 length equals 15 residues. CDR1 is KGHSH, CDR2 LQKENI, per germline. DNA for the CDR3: TGTGCCAGCTCACCAAGGGTAGGCCTTACAGATACGCAGTATTTT. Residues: CASSPRVGLTDTQYF.

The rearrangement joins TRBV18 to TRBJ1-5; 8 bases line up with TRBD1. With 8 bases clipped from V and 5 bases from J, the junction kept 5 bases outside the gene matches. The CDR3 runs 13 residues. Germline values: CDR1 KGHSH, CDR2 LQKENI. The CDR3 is CASTTGGDQPQHF. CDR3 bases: TGTGCCAGCACAACAGGGGGAGATCAGCCCCAGCATTTT. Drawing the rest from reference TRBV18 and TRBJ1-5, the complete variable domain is NAGVMQNPRHLVRRRGQEARLRCSPMKGHSHVYWYRQLPEEGLKFMVYLQKENIIDESGMPKERFSAEFPKEGPSILRIQQVVRGDSAAYFCASTTGGDQPQHFGDGTRLSIL.